Shown below are 11 T cell receptor beta chains from a single sample sequenced in a study of breast tumors, draining lymph nodes, adjacent tissues. One entry per CDR3 protein, called by TCRdb with MiXCR from the multiplex PCR reads. The data hold approximately 300,000 distinct CDR3 sequences, with around 30% observed a single time. Breast cancer patients provided tissue from their axillary draining lymph nodes. Sequences were obtained from axillary lymph node tissue. The receptors come from a female donor with breast cancer. Some clones in this sample may be carry-over from other donors' samples.

Notes on this clonotype: The junction does not match germline at one end; this may be a read error. The chain recombines TRBV10-3 with TRBJ2-2; D may match TRBD1 or TRBD2 (5 bases each). In germline, CDR1 is ENHRY, CDR2 SYGVKD. The CDR3 runs 14 residues. CDR3 region: CAITSAGSDGELFF. CDR3 DNA sequence: TGTGCCATCACCTCGGCAGGGAGCGACGGGGAGCTGTTCTTT.

This clonotype occurred many times. The chain is built from TRBV5-1 and TRBJ2-5; tentatively, D is TRBD2 (6 bases). CDR1 and CDR2 from the germline V gene are SGHRS and YFSETQ. The CDR3 is 16 residues long. Trimming took 0 bases from V and 5 from J, leaving 17 bases between them. DNA for the CDR3: TGCGCCAGCAGCTTGGATTTGTTCGCGGGACGGGAGACCCAGTACTTC. This translates into CASSLDLFAGRETQYF.

This clonotype was counted many times. The chain couples TRBV20-1 to TRBJ2-1; 9 positions agree with TRBD2. The CDR3 runs 16 residues. The germline gives CDR1 DFQATT, CDR2 SNEGSKA (reference sequence). V lost 4 bases to trimming and J lost 5 bases; unmatched junction nucleotides: 12. DNA for the CDR3: TGCAGTGCTACTCGGCGGGAGGGTAAGGTCCACAATGAGCAGTTCTTC. Protein product: CSATRREGKVHNEQFF.

This clonotype has more than one count but fewer than ten. The chain uses TRBV20-1 and TRBJ2-2; maybe TRBD2 (6 bases). The CDR3 runs 16 residues. Germline lookup yields CDR1 DFQATT and CDR2 SNEGSKA (reference sequence). Trimming stripped 3 bases from V and 6 bases from J, with 20 bases between. The CDR3, as DNA: TGCAGTGCTAGGGGTAGCGGCATACCGACCGCCGGGGAGCTGTTTTTT. It codes for CSARGSGIPTAGELFF.

This clonotype was counted ten times or more. This chain links TRBV7-9 with TRBJ2-5, with a tentative D call TRBD2 (5 bases). The CDR3 runs 15 residues. Trimming removed 5 bases at V and 4 bases at J, with 17 bases between. The V gene's germline CDR1 is SEHNR and CDR2 FQNEAQ (reference sequence). CDR3 DNA sequence: TGTGCCAGCAGCCTAGGACTGAGTAAGGGAGAGACCCAGTACTTC. Translating it yields CASSLGLSKGETQYF. The full variable domain, its missing parts supplied by reference TRBV7-9 and TRBJ2-5, is DTGVSQNPRHKITKRGQNVTFRCDPISEHNRLYWYRQTLGQGPEFLTYFQNEAQLEKSRLLSDRFSAERPKGSFSTLEIQRTEQGDSAMYLCASSLGLSKGETQYFGPGTRLLVL.

On this clonotype itself: The junction does not match germline at one end; this may be a read error. V is TRBV5-6 and J is TRBJ2-5, with a weak D call TRBD1 (6 bases). Germline CDR1 SGHDT, CDR2 YYEEEE. The CDR3 extends over 14 amino acids. CDR3 coding DNA: TGTGTCAGCAGCTTGGGAGACAGGAGCCGCCTTAAATACTTC. Its protein is CVSSLGDRSRLKYF. Supplemented by reference TRBV5-6 and TRBJ2-5, the full variable domain reads DAGVTQSPTHLIKTRGQQVTLRCSPKSGHDTVSWYQQALGQGPQFIFQYYEEEERQRGNFPDRFSGHQFPNYSSELNVNALLLGDSALYLCVSSLGDRSRLKYFGPGTRLLVL.

Only a few counts were recorded for this clonotype. The chain links TRBV6-6 to TRBJ2-3; 9 nucleotides line up with TRBD2. From germline, CDR1 is MNHNY and CDR2 SVGAGI (reference sequence). This CDR3 is 16 amino acids long. Germline trimming cut 7 bases from V and 1 base from J; bases unmatched to any gene: 9. The CDR3 DNA reads TGTGCCAGCACCACCCCGGGACTAGCAGGCACAGATACGCAGTATTTT. It specifies CASTTPGLAGTDTQYF.

At least ten counts were recorded for this clonotype. The chain has TRBV4-3 and TRBJ1-4, with D unclear. V was pared by 1 base and J by 6 bases, with 15 bases between. Germline V gives CDR1 LGHNA, CDR2 YSLEER. The CDR3 totals 16 residues. In DNA, the CDR3 is TGCGCCAGCAGCCAAGGGTCCCGTCTCGTCTATGAAAAACTGTTTTTT. Translation: CASSQGSRLVYEKLFF.

With regard to this clonotype: A much larger clone is a single base away; this may be a read error. This chain uses TRBV20-1 with TRBJ2-1, with D tentatively TRBD1 (6 bases). Germline CDR1 and CDR2: DFQATT and SNEGSKA (reference sequence). The CDR3 is 17 residues long. The ends were cut back, 5 bases at V and 2 bases at J, with 22 bases in the middle. The CDR3 sequence is CSAGPGVDSAPYNEQFF. In DNA, the CDR3 is TGCAGTGCTGGCCCAGGGGTCGATTCAGCCCCCTACAATGAGCAGTTCTTC.

This clonotype appeared many times. J is TRBJ2-7 and V is TRBV29-1, with 12 bases aligning to TRBD2. The germline gives CDR1 SQVTM, CDR2 ANQGSEA. This CDR3 is 16 amino acids long. Unmatched junction bases numbered 13, after V lost 7 bases and J lost 3 bases. CDR3 DNA sequence: TGCAGCGCTACAATTTACAGGACTAGCGGGAACTACGAGCAGTACTTC. Translation: CSATIYRTSGNYEQYF.

V gene TRBV10-3 combines with J gene TRBJ1-2; the match to TRBD1 covers 11 bases. The germline V gene has CDR1 ENHRY and CDR2 SYGVKD. With 0 bases clipped from V and 10 bases from J, the junction kept 7 bases outside the gene matches. The CDR3 loop spans 15 amino acids. CDR3 protein: CAISESDRGQRTYTF. The CDR3, as DNA: TGTGCCATCAGTGAGTCGGACAGGGGGCAGCGGACCTACACCTTC.